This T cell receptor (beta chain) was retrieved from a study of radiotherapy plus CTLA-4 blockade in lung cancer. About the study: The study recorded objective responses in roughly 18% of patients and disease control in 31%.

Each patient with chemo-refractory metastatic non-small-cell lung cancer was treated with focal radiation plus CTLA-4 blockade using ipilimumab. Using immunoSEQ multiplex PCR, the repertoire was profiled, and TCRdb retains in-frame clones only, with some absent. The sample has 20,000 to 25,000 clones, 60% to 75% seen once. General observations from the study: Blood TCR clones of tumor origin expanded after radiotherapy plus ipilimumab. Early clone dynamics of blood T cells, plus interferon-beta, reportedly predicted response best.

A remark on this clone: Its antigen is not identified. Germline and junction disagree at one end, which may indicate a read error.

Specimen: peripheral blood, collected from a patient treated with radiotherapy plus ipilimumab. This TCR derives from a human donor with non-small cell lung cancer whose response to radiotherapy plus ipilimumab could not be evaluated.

The CDR3: CASKERETTGELLF. Written as DNA, the CDR3 is TGTGCCAGCAAGGAGCGGGAGACCACCGGGGAGCTGCTTTTT. The chain is built from TRBV2 and TRBJ2-2; 8 nucleotides align to TRBD2. The CDR3 has 14 amino acids. Germline assignment: CDR1 SNHLY and CDR2 FYNNEI.